Shown below are 27 T cell receptor beta chains from a single sample sequenced in a study of cytomegalovirus exposure and HLA in healthy donors. Use of 60 Vbeta and 13 Jbeta primers characterized the PCR. Using immunoSEQ multiplex PCR, the repertoire was profiled, and TCRdb retains in-frame clones only, with some absent. This sample has about 120,000 clones, with about two thirds found just once. Sequenced material: PBMCs. Every receptor here comes from a man aged 25-45 years in good health and CMV-seropositive.

The sample holds a few counts of this clone. J is TRBJ1-4 and V is TRBV5-6; 9 bases line up with TRBD1. This CDR3 spans 14 amino acids. The germline gives CDR1 SGHDT, CDR2 YYEEEE. J gave up 7 bases and V 5 bases, and 6 bases lay outside the gene matches. The CDR3 sequence is CASSWGQGGEKLFF. DNA for the CDR3: TGTGCCAGCAGTTGGGGACAGGGAGGTGAAAAACTGTTTTTT.

The chain employs TRBV4-1 and TRBJ2-2, with D perhaps TRBD1 (6 bases). Germline V gene sequence: CDR1 MGHRA, CDR2 YSYEKL. V gave up 5 bases and J gave up 0 bases, with 31 bases separating them. CDR3 length: 22 amino acids. For the CDR3, the DNA is TGCGCCAGCAGCAACTGGCTGGTAGGCGGAACTCGGACAGCCACGAACACCGGGGAGCTGTTTTTT. Its protein is CASSNWLVGGTRTATNTGELFF.

This clone was seen once. The chain uses TRBV14 and TRBJ1-6, with D possibly being TRBD1 (6 bases). CDR1 and CDR2 (germline): SGHDN, FVKESK. V was clipped by 3 bases and J by 9 bases, with 12 bases between them. The CDR3 extends over 14 amino acids. The CDR3 loop reads CASSQPGARSPLHF. The CDR3 nucleotides read TGTGCCAGCAGCCAGCCAGGGGCGCGTTCACCCCTCCACTTT.

The V call is TRBV2, the J call TRBJ2-3; the D is unclear. The CDR3 is 15 amino acids. CDR1 and CDR2 from the germline V gene are SNHLY and FYNNEI. V was clipped by 4 bases and J by 0 bases, with 11 bases between them. This CDR3 is CASSGLSTSTDTQYF. The CDR3 nucleotides are TGTGCCAGCAGTGGTCTTTCAACTAGCACAGATACGCAGTATTTT.

V and J are TRBV4-2 and TRBJ1-2; D may be TRBD1 (5 bases). The CDR3 has 12 amino acids. Germline V gives CDR1 LGHNA, CDR2 YNFKEQ. V was pared by 5 bases and J by 6 bases, with 10 bases between. The CDR3 nucleotides are TGTGCCAGCAGCTTAACGACAGATGGCTACACCTTC. This codes for CASSLTTDGYTF.

This clone was counted between two and nine times. The chain recombines TRBV19 with TRBJ2-1; D is unresolved. V gave up 5 bases and J gave up 6 bases, with 14 bases separating them. The V gene's germline CDR1 is LNHDA and CDR2 SQIVND (reference sequence). This CDR3 contains 14 residues. The CDR3: CASSLHQIGNEQFF. CDR3 in DNA: TGTGCCAGTAGTCTCCACCAAATCGGCAATGAGCAGTTCTTC. The complete variable domain, with remaining parts taken from reference TRBV19 and TRBJ2-1, reads DGGITQSPKYLFRKEGQNVTLSCEQNLNHDAMYWYRQDPGQGLRLIYYSQIVNDFQKGDIAEGYSVSREKKESFPLTVTSAQKNPTAFYLCASSLHQIGNEQFFGPGTRLTVL.

The V gene is TRBV9, the J gene TRBJ2-2; 10 nucleotides match TRBD2. CDR1 and CDR2 (germline): SGDLS, YYNGEE. The CDR3 consists of 19 residues. J gave up 4 bases and V 3 bases, and 15 bases lay outside the gene matches. DNA for the CDR3: TGTGCCAGCAGCGCAGCCCCCTTTACTAGCGGGACCATCACCGGGGAGCTGTTTTTT. Translation gives CASSAAPFTSGTITGELFF.

The V gene is TRBV18, the J gene TRBJ2-3; D possibly corresponds to TRBD2 (5 bases). There are 16 residues in the CDR3. Germline V gene sequence: CDR1 KGHSH, CDR2 LQKENI. Trimming took off 0 bases at V and 0 bases at J, with 10 bases between the two ends. The CDR3 DNA is TGTGCCAGCTCACCACCATCTAGCCTTAGCACAGATACGCAGTATTTT. Translated, it gives CASSPPSSLSTDTQYF.

This chain connects TRBV30 to TRBJ2-7, with TRBD1 matching over 7 bases. Germline V gives CDR1 GTSNPN, CDR2 SVGIG (reference sequence). This CDR3 is 13 amino acids long. V gave up 2 bases and J gave up 2 bases; unmatched junction bases: 3. CDR3 region: CAWSRDSTYEQYF. CDR3 nucleotides: TGTGCCTGGAGTAGGGACAGCACCTACGAGCAGTACTTC.

This clone turned up a few times. The CDR3 region is CASRSVDRGPDEQYF. The CDR3 nucleotides read TGTGCCAGCAGATCCGTTGACAGGGGGCCCGACGAGCAGTACTTC. The chain recombines TRBV11-2 with TRBJ2-7; 10 nucleotides agree with TRBD1. After removal of 6 bases from V and 5 bases from J, the junction contained 10 bases not matched to a gene. Germline CDR1 reads SGHAT; CDR2 reads FQNNGV. This CDR3 region has 15 residues.

The chain is built from TRBV11-3 and TRBJ2-6, with TRBD1 as a possible D gene (5 bases). Germline CDR1 reads SGHNT; CDR2 reads YENEEA. CDR3 length: 18 amino acids. V was pared by 1 base and J by 0 bases, with 13 bases between. CDR3 amino acids: CASSLVVADNSGANVLTF. CDR3 nucleotides: TGTGCCAGCAGCTTAGTTGTGGCGGACAACTCTGGGGCCAACGTCCTGACTTTC. Variable domain in full (rest from reference TRBV11-3 and TRBJ2-6): EAGVVQSPRYKIIEKKQPVAFWCNPISGHNTLYWYLQNLGQGPELLIRYENEEAVDDSQLPKDRFSAERLKGVDSTLKIQPAELGDSAVYLCASSLVVADNSGANVLTFGAGSRLTVL.

This sequence joins TRBV19 and TRBJ1-6; D uncertain. Germline values: CDR1 LNHDA, CDR2 SQIVND (reference sequence). CDR3 length: 13 amino acids. V was pared by 5 bases and J by 11 bases, with 13 bases between. CDR3 residues: CASSPPGFTPLHF. Here the CDR3 DNA reads TGTGCCAGTAGTCCCCCGGGATTTACACCCCTCCACTTT.

The chain carries TRBV10-3 and TRBJ1-1; unclear D gene. The CDR3 covers 14 residues. Germline-derived CDR1 and CDR2 are ENHRY and SYGVKD. Between the trimmed V and J ends, which lost 0 bases and 2 bases, there was a span of 7 bases. The CDR3 coding sequence is TGTGCCATCAGTGAGTCACCGGGTAACACTGAAGCTTTCTTT. As protein: CAISESPGNTEAFF.

J is TRBJ2-5 and V is TRBV6-6; no definite D call. Germline V gives CDR1 MNHNY, CDR2 SVGAGI (reference sequence). The CDR3 runs 15 residues. V shed 0 bases and J shed 2 bases, with 10 bases lying between them. In DNA form, the CDR3 reads TGTGCCAGCAGTTACTCTTCGGCAGGACAAGAGACCCAGTACTTC. Translating it yields CASSYSSAGQETQYF.

CDR3 sequence (DNA): TGTGCCATCAGTGAGTCCGACTATGGCTACACCTTC. This codes for CAISESDYGYTF. This chain uses TRBV10-3 with TRBJ1-2, with no clear D. Germline CDR1 ENHRY, CDR2 SYGVKD. The CDR3 length is 12 residues. Trimming took 0 bases from V and 3 from J, leaving 2 bases between them.

The chain combines TRBV7-2 with TRBJ1-5, with unresolved D. This CDR3 comprises 12 residues. The V end was cut by 0 bases, the J end by 11 bases, with 8 bases between. Germline values: CDR1 SGHTA, CDR2 FQGNSA. CDR3 protein: CASSLASEAQHF. The CDR3 DNA follows: TGTGCCAGCAGCTTAGCTTCGGAGGCCCAGCATTTT.

J is TRBJ1-4 and V is TRBV5-5; 7 bases align to TRBD1. The CDR3 has 16 amino acids. Trimming cost V 4 bases and J 8 bases; bases outside gene matches: 14. Germline V CDR1 and CDR2: SGHKS, YYEKEE (reference sequence). CDR3 bases: TGTGCCAGCAGCGGTACAGGGGACGCCATTATAGAAAAACTGTTTTTT. Encoded protein: CASSGTGDAIIEKLFF.

This rearrangement joins TRBV7-9 to TRBJ1-5; 10 bases agree with TRBD1. The CDR3 covers 16 residues. The germline CDR1 and CDR2 sequences are SEHNR and FQNEAQ (reference sequence). V gave up 6 bases and J gave up 2 bases; unmatched junction bases: 7. The CDR3: CASSRTGTGGNQPQHF. Written as DNA, the CDR3 is TGTGCCAGCAGTCGTACCGGGACAGGGGGCAATCAGCCCCAGCATTTT.

This clone was counted between two and nine times. The chain is built from TRBV29-1 and TRBJ1-1, with 9 bases that match TRBD1. Losses at the gene ends were 7 bases for V and 5 bases for J; bases not matched to a gene: 8. This CDR3 is 13 amino acids long. The V gene's germline CDR1 is SQVTM and CDR2 ANQGSEA. The CDR3 region is CSGMTGGETEAFF. The CDR3 DNA sequence: TGCAGCGGTATGACAGGGGGTGAAACTGAAGCTTTCTTT.

The genes are TRBV11-2 and TRBJ2-3; D might be TRBD2 (5 bases). The CDR3 has 14 residues. Trimming removed 5 bases from V and 3 bases from J, with 12 bases in between. Germline lookup yields CDR1 SGHAT and CDR2 FQNNGV. This chain's CDR3 is CASSPYSGTDTQYF. DNA of the CDR3: TGTGCCAGCAGCCCGTATTCGGGGACAGATACGCAGTATTTT.

For this clone: Other nucleotide sequences in the sample specify the same CDR3. The V and J genes are TRBV7-2 and TRBJ1-5; possible D gene TRBD1, 5 bases. V was pared by 2 bases and J by 4 bases, with 9 bases between. Germline-derived CDR1 and CDR2 are SGHTA and FQGNSA. The CDR3 has 14 residues. The CDR3 is CASSLTGGNQPQHF. For the CDR3, the DNA is TGTGCCAGCAGCTTAACTGGGGGGAATCAGCCCCAGCATTTT.

The chain couples TRBV7-9 to TRBJ2-2; a weak D match, TRBD2 (5 bases). Trimming shortened V by 1 base and J by 3 bases, and 15 bases separated the two germline ends. There are 17 residues in the CDR3. Germline CDR1 and CDR2: SEHNR and FQNEAQ (reference sequence). For the CDR3, the DNA is TGTGCCAGCAGCTTAGGAGAGCGGAGTGGTCACACCGGGGAGCTGTTTTTT. Translating it yields CASSLGERSGHTGELFF.

The CDR3: CASGRSGQGASNTEAFF. The CDR3 nucleotides are TGTGCCAGCGGGAGGAGCGGACAGGGGGCTTCGAACACTGAAGCTTTCTTT. The V and J genes are TRBV28 and TRBJ1-1, with 11 nucleotides matching TRBD1. J lost 1 base, V lost 8 bases, and 12 bases had no gene match. The CDR3 extends over 17 amino acids. Per the germline V gene, CDR1 is MDHEN and CDR2 is SYDVKM.

This clone was seen a handful of times. The rearrangement links TRBV5-6 to TRBJ2-3; perhaps TRBD1 as D (6 bases). CDR1 is SGHDT, CDR2 YYEEEE, per germline. CDR3 length: 16 amino acids. Trimming stripped 4 bases from V and 0 bases from J, with 15 bases between. The chain's CDR3 is CASSRDKGSSTDTQYF. CDR3 sequence (DNA): TGTGCCAGCAGCCGGGACAAAGGTTCTAGCACAGATACGCAGTATTTT. The entire variable domain, with the rest obtained from reference TRBV5-6 and TRBJ2-3, is as follows: DAGVTQSPTHLIKTRGQQVTLRCSPKSGHDTVSWYQQALGQGPQFIFQYYEEEERQRGNFPDRFSGHQFPNYSSELNVNALLLGDSALYLCASSRDKGSSTDTQYFGPGTRLTVL.

This clone was observed once. The V gene is TRBV28, the J gene TRBJ1-2, with D perhaps matching TRBD1 (6 bases). There are 16 residues in the CDR3. Germline loops: CDR1 MDHEN, CDR2 SYDVKM. V was shortened by 6 bases and J by 0 bases, with 17 bases between the two germline ends. The CDR3 region is CASRTLGGTSNYGYTF. In DNA form, the CDR3 reads TGTGCCAGCAGGACTCTAGGGGGAACCTCTAACTATGGCTACACCTTC.

This rearrangement joins TRBV4-1 to TRBJ1-2; weak D call: TRBD1 (6 bases). The germline gives CDR1 MGHRA, CDR2 YSYEKL. The germline V and J ends were trimmed by 2 bases and 0 bases, with 13 bases remaining between them. The CDR3 extends over 16 amino acids. CDR3 in amino acids: CASSQLAAGANYGYTF. As DNA, the CDR3 is TGCGCCAGCAGCCAATTGGCGGCAGGGGCTAACTATGGCTACACCTTC.

With respect to this clone: Germline is not matched at one junction end, which may reflect a read error. The chain links TRBV5-6 to TRBJ1-6; weak D call: TRBD1 (6 bases). The CDR3 has 17 amino acids. Per the germline V gene, CDR1 is SGHDT and CDR2 is YYEEEE. The CDR3 here is CARSLKGGAQDNSPLHF. CDR3 coding DNA: TGTGCCAGAAGCTTGAAAGGGGGGGCCCAGGATAATTCACCCCTCCACTTT.